A single T cell receptor beta chain is shown here with its context. This clone was seen a few times. The target of this receptor is not known. The record has no base qualities; no much larger clone is one base away. The cohort comprised more than 550 healthy bone marrow donors. Cohort members were all nominally healthy when sampled, although unrecorded immune exposures were likely present. The donor was CMV seropositive and was included in the group of about 290 seropositive cohort members. Every donor gave a peripheral blood sample, and the peripheral blood mononuclear cells from that sample were used for TCR beta sequencing. The Qiagen DNeasy Blood Extraction Kit was used to extract genomic DNA from the blood cell samples. V is reduced by 5 bases and J by 5 bases, leaving a spacing of 9 bases between them. The CDR1 and CDR2 encoded by the germline V gene (reference sequence) are DFQATT and SNEGSKA. The CDR3 goes from the cysteine to the phenylalanine over 11 residues. Only the CDR3 portion is preserved as DNA: 33 bases, with reading frame beginning at the first base.

The sample is drawn from a study of cytomegalovirus exposure and HLA in healthy donors listed by TCRdb under 2017. Broadly, across the study: An earlier analysis of some 600 of the donors reported 276 Gb of sequence data and 117 million unique TCR beta sequences obtained from about 179 million T cells. An early release that covered about 600 HLA-typed donors contained about 300 gigabases of sequencing data and around 85 million unique TCR sequences. Of the roughly 390 genotyped donors, 81% were placed in the genetic ancestry cluster associated with self-reported Caucasian donors. The aim of the study was to test whether cataloging public T cell receptors could identify signatures of past pathogen exposure. Using immunosequencing, the study profiled T cell repertoires from fewer than 700 subjects and related those repertoires to cytomegalovirus serostatus. Besides the first cohort of about 730 subjects, a separate validation cohort made up of roughly 120 different subjects was used. The study combined high-throughput TCR immunosequencing, statistical association of individual TCRs with disease status, and machine learning to predict cytomegalovirus infection status. To study patterns of TCR occurrence, a later analysis re-analyzed previously published TCR beta repertoires from 550 to 800 donors and added high-resolution HLA genotyping. Rather than drawing on any new phenotypic data, the later analysis identified candidate immune exposures from TCR beta sequences and the way those sequences occurred across donors. In an earlier analysis of a few hundred of the donors, high-throughput TCR beta sequencing was used to judge whether each TCR beta V gene segment behaved as functional or pseudogenic. Donor age, sex, ethnicity and CMV serostatus were collected together with the repertoire data. Genome-wide SNP genotypes for about 55% of the roughly 670 donors were used in a later genetic analysis, which treated that subset as a discovery cohort. Every discovery cohort repertoire had been produced on one sequencing platform. Both class I and class II loci were covered by HLA typing, at four-digit resolution. Typing coverage varied by locus: roughly 629-640 donors for A, B, C, DRB1 and DQB1; approximately 520 for DQA1; 606 for DPA1; around 490 for DPB1. Roughly five DR-DQ haplotypes were handled as single units for association and clustering, since linkage in the cohort was strong. On average, roughly 250,000 unique TCR beta nucleotide sequences were sequenced per donor among more than 350 genotyped donors of the cohort, with around 19% of those sequences being non-productive. Beyond this particular receptor, the publication reports: A further reported finding was that TCR beta sequences accurately predicted the HLA-A and HLA-B alleles for most subjects in the first cohort. The authors suggested that the approach could potentially be generalized to other disease states and immunological phenotypes. CMV serostatus was the only immune exposure information available for the cohort. According to a later genetic analysis, donors in an Asian-associated ancestry cluster had fewer N-insertions in productive TCRs than the roughly 700-donor mean. In a later analysis, some 18,000 TCR beta sequences were associated with specific HLA alleles at a false discovery rate of 0.05. In a later analysis, most CMV-associated TCR beta chains were found to appear HLA-restricted, with HLA associations seemingly driven largely by CMV exposure. When HLA alleles, especially DR and DQ, strongly co-occurred, attributing TCR associations to individual alleles was difficult. Because counts were too low, approximately 15 rarely observed V segments, including chromosome 9 orphons, were excluded from the earlier analysis of some 540 of the donors. A later genetic analysis associated a missense DCLRE1C variant with V-gene and J-gene trimming of TCR beta chains, and an independent cohort replicated the association. While some public TCRs were present in many individuals, most TCR sequences turned up only very rarely across donors. Correlated functional status among segregating V segments might reflect linkage disequilibrium, but an unknown experimental factor could not be ruled out. Some IMGT-functional V segments, including TRBV6-2 and TRBV6-3, could not be distinguished by the 87-base-pair reads and were therefore excluded. HLA typing was unavailable for some donors at each locus, so association tests used only the typed subset. The classifier was reported to diagnose cytomegalovirus status with high specificity and sensitivity in both the original cohort and the validation cohort. The cohort was sequenced for TCR beta chains only, and without alpha or paired-chain data the features that could be detected were limited. Broadly in line with IMGT annotations, most TCR beta V segments showed up in productive rearrangements about 87% or about 30% of the time in an earlier analysis of a few hundred of the donors. In the study, approximately 150 TCR beta chains were listed as associated with cytomegalovirus. In a later analysis, HLA-associated TCR beta chains showed more clonal expansion and lower generation probabilities than non-associated chains that were equally common. Presence/absence analyses assumed roughly uniform sequencing depth across donors, an assumption that may not hold. A cluster of highly shared sequence variants was judged likely to represent a technical artifact of the sequencing pipeline. According to a later analysis, parvovirus B19, influenza, CMV and Epstein-Barr virus appeared linked to several top co-occurrence clusters. In a later analysis, TCR association rates were found to vary across HLA loci, with the most associated TCRs seen for DRB1 alleles and the fewest for HLA-C alleles. Three of the identified cytomegalovirus-associated TCR beta chains were confirmed in vitro to be specific for cytomegalovirus antigens.

Libraries came from the immunoSEQ multiplex PCR assay. The multiplex PCR relied on a mix of 60 forward primers for TCR Vbeta segments and 13 reverse primers for TCR Jbeta segments. The CDR3 region of rearranged TCR beta genes was amplified from genomic DNA with a multiplex PCR assay. Amplified TCR beta libraries were sequenced as 87-base-pair reads on the Illumina HiSeq System. On the authors' methods: In a later analysis, tens of millions of unique TCR beta chains were counted across the 500 to 850 repertoires, and roughly 10 million of these chains were shared by at least two donors. Raw reads were error-corrected and collapsed into unique sequences with a nearest-neighbor algorithm that merged closely related sequences to remove PCR and sequencing errors. V, D and J gene segments were assigned by aligning CDR3 sequences to IMGT reference sequences. Each retained sequence needed at least a six-nucleotide match to both a V gene segment and a J gene segment. A rearrangement was called productive if the CDR3 had no stop codons and remained in frame with V and J, and every other rearrangement was called non-productive. CDR3 was defined by IMGT convention, running from the second conserved V-encoded cysteine to the conserved J-encoded phenylalanine. The earlier analysis of about 530 of the donors excluded any sequence lacking an unambiguous match to a single V gene segment. In an earlier analysis of some 590 of the donors, a V segment was called functional when productive rearrangements were above 56.7%, and segregating when the standard deviation between donors exceeded 5%. A statistical classification framework was developed to diagnose cytomegalovirus status using the catalog of TCR beta chain sequences. A later analysis assigned V and J genes by comparing TCR nucleotide sequences with IMGT/GENE-DB human TR gene sequences. In a later analysis, CDR3 sequences and most-parsimonious VDJ recombination scenarios were assigned using the TCRdist pipeline. In a later analysis, each TCR beta chain was defined by its CDR3 amino acid sequence together with its V-gene family, and reads without a unique V-gene family were excluded. To address suspected cross-contamination and a sequencing artifact, a later analysis removed 592 highly shared, low-generation-probability nucleotide sequences. A later analysis calculated a clonal expansion index for each public chain from normalized within-repertoire ranks of inferred template counts. In a later analysis, generation probabilities were computed with a VDJ recombination model fitted to out-of-frame rearrangements, and the resulting probabilities were checked against IGoR. In a later analysis, hypergeometric tests were used to score TCR-TCR, TCR-HLA and TCR-CMV co-occurrence, with a repertoire-size bias correction applied to TCR pairs. False discovery rates were estimated in a later analysis by permuting HLA or CMV assignments 20 times. In a later analysis, co-occurring TCRs were grouped using DBSCAN, with TCRdist sequence similarity added in when clustering inside HLA-allele-positive subsets. Repertoires with fewer than 30,000 or more than 120,000 public chains, plus five repertoires with anomalous nucleotide sharing, were excluded from co-occurrence clustering. The table was pulled from immuneACCESS by TCRdb, which kept in-frame rearrangements only. Such tables lose some clones; where checked, under half of the loss comes from unresolved V genes, and the rest has no known cause. V, J and clone size derive from that table, while D and trimming were established from the DNA sequence. This sample lists 95,000 to 150,000 clones; roughly 70% were detected once. The ten biggest clones cover less than 3.5% of the sample.

Sequencing input: PBMCs. The chain is encoded by TRBV20-1 joined to TRBJ1-1; TRBD1 is perhaps the D gene, given 5 matching bases. This TCR came from a middle-aged woman in good health and CMV-seropositive. The CDR3: CSAARETEAFF. The DNA sequence is given as TGCAGTGCTGCCAGGGAAACTGAAGCTTTCTTT.